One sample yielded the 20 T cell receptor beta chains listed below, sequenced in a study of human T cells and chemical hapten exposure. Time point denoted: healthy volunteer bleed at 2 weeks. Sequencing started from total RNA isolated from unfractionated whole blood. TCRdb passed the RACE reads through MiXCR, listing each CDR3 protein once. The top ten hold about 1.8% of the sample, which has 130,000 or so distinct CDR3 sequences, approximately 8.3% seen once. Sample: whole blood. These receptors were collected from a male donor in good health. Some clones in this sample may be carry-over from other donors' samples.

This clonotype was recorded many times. The CDR3 region has the DNA TGTGCCAGCAGCGCCGGCATAGGGGGGGATAATGAAAAACTGTTTTTT. Residues: CASSAGIGGDNEKLFF. The chain couples TRBV7-8 to TRBJ1-4; D is possibly TRBD1 (6 bases). CDR1 and CDR2 from the germline V gene are SGHVS and FQNEAQ. The CDR3 contains 16 residues. V lost 5 bases and J lost 4, with 17 bases in between.

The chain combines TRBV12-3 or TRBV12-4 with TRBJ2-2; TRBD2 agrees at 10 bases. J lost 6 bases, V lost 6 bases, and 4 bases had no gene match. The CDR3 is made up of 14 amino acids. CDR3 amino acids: CASRLAGDAGELFF. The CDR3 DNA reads TGTGCCAGCAGGCTAGCGGGAGATGCCGGGGAGCTGTTTTTT.

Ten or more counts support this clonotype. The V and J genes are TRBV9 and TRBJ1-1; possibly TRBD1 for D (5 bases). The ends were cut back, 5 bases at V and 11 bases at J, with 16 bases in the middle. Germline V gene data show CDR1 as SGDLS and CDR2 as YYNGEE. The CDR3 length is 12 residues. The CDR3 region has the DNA TGTGCCAGCAGTCGTACGGGGGAGACGGCTTTCTTT. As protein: CASSRTGETAFF.

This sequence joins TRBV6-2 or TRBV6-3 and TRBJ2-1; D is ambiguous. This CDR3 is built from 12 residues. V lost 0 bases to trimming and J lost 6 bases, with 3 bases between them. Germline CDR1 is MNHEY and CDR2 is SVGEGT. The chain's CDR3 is CASSYSGNEQFF. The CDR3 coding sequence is TGTGCCAGCAGTTACTCTGGCAATGAGCAGTTCTTC.

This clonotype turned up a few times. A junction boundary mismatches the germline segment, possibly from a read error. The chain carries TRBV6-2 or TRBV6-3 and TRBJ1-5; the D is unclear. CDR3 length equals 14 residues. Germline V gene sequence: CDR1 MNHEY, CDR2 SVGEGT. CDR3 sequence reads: CVSSPQNYNQPQHF. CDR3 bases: TGTGTCAGCAGCCCCCAGAACTACAATCAGCCCCAGCATTTT.

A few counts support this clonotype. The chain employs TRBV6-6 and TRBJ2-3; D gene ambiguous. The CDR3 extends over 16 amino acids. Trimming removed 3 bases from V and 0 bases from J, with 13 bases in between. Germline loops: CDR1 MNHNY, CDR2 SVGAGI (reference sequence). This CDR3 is CASSYRGPSSTDTQYF. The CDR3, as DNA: TGTGCCAGCAGTTATCGAGGACCTTCTAGCACAGATACGCAGTATTTT.

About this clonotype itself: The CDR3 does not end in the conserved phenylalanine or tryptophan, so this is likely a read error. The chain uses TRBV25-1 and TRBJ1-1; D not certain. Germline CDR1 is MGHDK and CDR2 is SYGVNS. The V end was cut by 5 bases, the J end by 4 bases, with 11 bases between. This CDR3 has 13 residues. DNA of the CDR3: TGTGCCAGCAGTACGGGCGTGGGCACTGAAGCTTTCCTT. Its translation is CASSTGVGTEAFL.

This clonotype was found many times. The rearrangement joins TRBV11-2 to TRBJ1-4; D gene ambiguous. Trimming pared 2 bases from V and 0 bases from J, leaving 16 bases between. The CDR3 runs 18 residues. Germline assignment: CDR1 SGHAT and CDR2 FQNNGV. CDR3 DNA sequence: TGTGCCAGCAGCTTAAGTACGGATAGCGTCGCAACTAATGAAAAACTGTTTTTT. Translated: CASSLSTDSVATNEKLFF.

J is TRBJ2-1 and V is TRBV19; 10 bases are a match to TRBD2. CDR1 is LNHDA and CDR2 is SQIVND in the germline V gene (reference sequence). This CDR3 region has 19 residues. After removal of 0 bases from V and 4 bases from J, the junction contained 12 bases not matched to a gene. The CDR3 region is CASSIEGGTSGISYNEQFF. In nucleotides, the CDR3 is TGTGCCAGTAGTATAGAAGGGGGAACTAGCGGGATAAGTTACAATGAGCAGTTCTTC.

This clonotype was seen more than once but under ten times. The CDR3 spells CASSLDGTSPSYEQYF. As DNA, the CDR3 is TGCGCCAGCAGCTTGGACGGGACTAGTCCTTCCTACGAGCAGTACTTC. The chain has TRBV5-1 and TRBJ2-7; TRBD2 agrees at 8 bases. Germline lookup yields CDR1 SGHRS and CDR2 YFSETQ. Trimming took 0 bases from V and 1 from J; bases not matched to a gene: 6. This CDR3 comprises 16 residues.

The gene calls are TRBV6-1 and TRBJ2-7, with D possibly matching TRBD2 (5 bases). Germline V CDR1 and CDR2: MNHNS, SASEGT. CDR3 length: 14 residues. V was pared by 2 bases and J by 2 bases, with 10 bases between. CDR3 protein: CASSEPGKAYEQYF. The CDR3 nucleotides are TGTGCCAGCAGTGAACCCGGGAAAGCCTACGAGCAGTACTTC.

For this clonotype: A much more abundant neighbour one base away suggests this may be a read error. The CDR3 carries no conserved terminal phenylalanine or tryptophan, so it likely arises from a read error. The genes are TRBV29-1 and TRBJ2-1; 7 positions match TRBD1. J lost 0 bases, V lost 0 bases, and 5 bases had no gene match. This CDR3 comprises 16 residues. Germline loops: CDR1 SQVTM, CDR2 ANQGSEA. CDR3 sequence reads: CSVEDPQGDSYNEQFS. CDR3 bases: TGCAGCGTTGAAGATCCCCAGGGGGACTCCTACAATGAGCAGTTCTCC.

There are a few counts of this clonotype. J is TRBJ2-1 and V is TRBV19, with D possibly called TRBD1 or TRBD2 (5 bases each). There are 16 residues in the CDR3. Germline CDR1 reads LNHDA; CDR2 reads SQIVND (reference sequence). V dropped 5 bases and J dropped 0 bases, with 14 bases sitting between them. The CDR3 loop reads CASSLPPGSSYNEQFF. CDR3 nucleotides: TGTGCCAGTAGTCTACCCCCAGGGAGCTCCTACAATGAGCAGTTCTTC.

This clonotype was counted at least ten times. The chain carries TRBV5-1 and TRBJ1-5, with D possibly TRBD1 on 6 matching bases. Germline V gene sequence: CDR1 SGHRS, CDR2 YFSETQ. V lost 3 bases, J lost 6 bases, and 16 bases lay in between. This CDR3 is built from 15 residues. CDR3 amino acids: CASSWDGGLGQPQHF. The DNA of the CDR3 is TGCGCCAGCAGCTGGGATGGGGGCTTGGGTCAGCCCCAGCATTTT.

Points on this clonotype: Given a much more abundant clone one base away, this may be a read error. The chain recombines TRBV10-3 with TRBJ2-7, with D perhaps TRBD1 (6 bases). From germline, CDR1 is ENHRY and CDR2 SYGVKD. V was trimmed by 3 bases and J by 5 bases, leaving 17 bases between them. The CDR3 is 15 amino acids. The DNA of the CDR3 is TGTGCCATCAGTGAACAGGACAGAAAGAGCCACGAGCAGTACTTC. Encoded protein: CAISEQDRKSHEQYF.

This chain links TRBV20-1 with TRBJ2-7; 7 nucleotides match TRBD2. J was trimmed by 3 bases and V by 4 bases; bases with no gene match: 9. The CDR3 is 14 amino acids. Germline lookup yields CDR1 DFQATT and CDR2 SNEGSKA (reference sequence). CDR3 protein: CSAKSSGLLYEQYF. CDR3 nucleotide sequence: TGCAGTGCTAAATCTAGCGGCCTTCTCTACGAGCAGTACTTC.

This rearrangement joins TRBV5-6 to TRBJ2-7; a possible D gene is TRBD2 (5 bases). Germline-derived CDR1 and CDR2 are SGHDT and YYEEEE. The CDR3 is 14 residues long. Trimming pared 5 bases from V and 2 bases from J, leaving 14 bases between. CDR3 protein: CASRIGLGAYEQYF. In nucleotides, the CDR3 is TGTGCCAGCAGAATAGGACTCGGCGCCTACGAGCAGTACTTC. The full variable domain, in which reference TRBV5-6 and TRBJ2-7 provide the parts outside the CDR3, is DAGVTQSPTHLIKTRGQQVTLRCSPKSGHDTVSWYQQALGQGPQFIFQYYEEEERQRGNFPDRFSGHQFPNYSSELNVNALLLGDSALYLCASRIGLGAYEQYFGPGTRLTVT.

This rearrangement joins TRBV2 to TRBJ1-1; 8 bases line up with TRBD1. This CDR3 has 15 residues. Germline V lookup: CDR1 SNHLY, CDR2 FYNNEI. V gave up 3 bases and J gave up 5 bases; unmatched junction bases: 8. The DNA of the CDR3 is TGTGCCAGCAGTGACTCTGGACAGGGCTCGACTGAAGCTTTCTTT. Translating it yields CASSDSGQGSTEAFF.

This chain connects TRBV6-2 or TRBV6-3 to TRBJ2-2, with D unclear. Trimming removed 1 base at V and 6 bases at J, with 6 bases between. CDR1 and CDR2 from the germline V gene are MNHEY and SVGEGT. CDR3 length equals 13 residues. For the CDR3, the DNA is TGTGCCAGCAGTTACTGGCAGGCCGGGGAGCTGTTTTTT. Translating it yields CASSYWQAGELFF.

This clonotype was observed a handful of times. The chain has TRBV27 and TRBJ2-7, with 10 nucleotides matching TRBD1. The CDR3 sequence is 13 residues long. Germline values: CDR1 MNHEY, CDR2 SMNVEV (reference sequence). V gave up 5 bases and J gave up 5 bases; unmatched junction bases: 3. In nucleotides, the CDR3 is TGTGCCAGCAGTCTTGGGACAGGGGACGAGCAGTACTTC. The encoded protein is CASSLGTGDEQYF.